The TCR beta chain under discussion was sequenced for a study of T cells in Graves' hyperthyroidism and ophthalmopathy. On the basis of clinical symptoms, serum thyroxine and TRAb, thyroid ultrasound and orbital computed tomography, diagnoses were made. It was 10 ml of fresh peripheral blood that supplied the PBMCs. Deletions cut 3 bases from V and 4 bases from J, with 12 bases between. The CDR3 is 14 amino acids. RNA transcripts gave rise to amplified TCR beta CDR3 regions. The TCR CDR3 first-round RT-PCR relied on the HTBI primer set. From the multiplex PCR reads, TCRdb called clonotypes with MiXCR, one entry per CDR3 protein. The table has 600,000 to 650,000 distinct CDR3 sequences, around 20% seen once.

This receptor was taken from a man aged 30-40 years with Graves' ophthalmopathy. The chain couples TRBV12-3 or TRBV12-4 to TRBJ1-2; a possible D gene is TRBD1 (6 bases). Material: blood. CDR3 DNA sequence: TGTGCCAGCAGTTTGTCGGGACAACTCTATGGCTACACCTTC. It is translated as CASSLSGQLYGYTF.